The 5 T cell receptor beta chains presented below share a single source sample, sequenced in a study of blood T cell repertoires in COVID-19. Profiling relied on immunoSEQ multiplex PCR, and the TCRdb table lists in-frame clones only, not all of them. The sample holds about 270,000 clones, approximately 90% seen once. Specimen: PBMCs or T cells enriched from blood (not recorded which). The receptors derive from a man aged 40-49 years who had been exposed to COVID-19.

The chain uses TRBV3-1 (or the pseudogene TRBV3-2) and TRBJ1-1; no firm D call. V was cut by 1 base and J by 0 bases, with 6 bases left in between. The CDR3 totals 14 residues. Germline V gene lookup returns CDR1 LGHDT and CDR2 YNNKEL (reference sequence). CDR3: CASSQVGVNTEAFF. The CDR3 DNA sequence: TGTGCCAGCAGCCAAGTGGGAGTGAACACTGAAGCTTTCTTT.

The rearrangement uses TRBV7-9 and TRBJ1-1; D remains unclear. The ends were cut back, 2 bases at V and 2 bases at J, with 9 bases in the middle. The CDR3 totals 14 residues. Looked up from germline, CDR1 is SEHNR and CDR2 is FQNEAQ (reference sequence). The CDR3 protein is CASSLFGGNTEAFF. The CDR3, as DNA: TGTGCCAGCAGCTTATTTGGAGGTAACACTGAAGCTTTCTTT.

The V gene is TRBV30, the J gene TRBJ1-6; D call uncertain. CDR1 and CDR2 (germline): GTSNPN, SVGIG (reference sequence). CDR3 length: 15 amino acids. V lost 4 bases and J 10 bases, leaving 20 bases between the germline ends. This CDR3 reads CAWNTPGSFKSPLHF. CDR3 sequence (DNA): TGTGCCTGGAATACCCCCGGGTCCTTTAAGTCACCCCTCCACTTT.

This clone has ten or more counts. V is TRBV7-9 and J is TRBJ2-7; perhaps TRBD1 as D (6 bases). The CDR3 sequence is 14 residues long. Germline assignment: CDR1 SEHNR and CDR2 FQNEAQ (reference sequence). With 4 bases removed from V and 6 bases from J, the gap between germline ends came to 16 bases. The CDR3 sequence is CASSSASDSSEQYF. CDR3 in DNA: TGTGCCAGCAGCTCGGCCTCGGACAGTTCCGAGCAGTACTTC.

The chain uses TRBV18 and TRBJ1-1; D gene unclear. The length of the CDR3 is 13 residues. The germline CDR1 and CDR2 sequences are KGHSH and LQKENI. Trimming stripped 6 bases from V and 5 bases from J, with 13 bases between. CDR3 loop: CASSSVSGTEAFF. CDR3 DNA: TGTGCCAGCTCCTCCGTCTCGGGAACTGAAGCTTTCTTT.